This T cell receptor beta chain stems from a study of cytomegalovirus exposure and HLA in healthy donors (dated by TCRdb to 2017 to 2019). Study-level background: In an earlier analysis of approximately 640 of the donors, 250 to 350 Gb of sequence data and 100 million or so unique TCR beta sequences from roughly 190 million T cells were reported. Approximately 300 gigabases of sequencing data and around 88 million unique TCR sequences made up an early release that covered about 640 HLA-typed donors. Among the roughly 380 genotyped donors, around 81% belonged to the genetic ancestry cluster associated with self-reported Caucasian donors. The aim of the study was to test whether cataloging public T cell receptors could identify signatures of past pathogen exposure. The study used immunosequencing to profile the T cell repertoires of several hundred subjects and linked those repertoires to cytomegalovirus serostatus. In addition to the first cohort of hundreds of subjects, a separate validation cohort of approximately 130 different subjects was used. The study combined high-throughput TCR immunosequencing, statistical association of individual TCRs with disease status, and machine learning to predict cytomegalovirus infection status. In a later analysis, previously published TCR beta repertoires from 500 to 750 donors were re-analyzed and high-resolution HLA genotyping was added so that TCR occurrence patterns could be studied. In the later analysis, no new phenotypic data were used to find candidate immune exposures; instead, reliance was placed on TCR beta sequences and their occurrence across donors. To decide whether each TCR beta V gene segment behaved as functional or pseudogenic, an earlier analysis of some 580 of the donors relied on high-throughput TCR beta sequencing. Donor age, sex, ethnicity and CMV serostatus were compiled together with the repertoire data. A later genetic analysis used genome-wide SNP genotypes for about 65% of the 666 donors, treating that subset as a discovery cohort. Every discovery cohort repertoire had been produced on one sequencing platform. Both class I and class II loci were covered by HLA typing, at four-digit resolution. The number of typed donors differed by locus: 629-630 for A, B, C, DRB1 and DQB1; some 500 for DQA1; some 610 for DPA1; and roughly 490 for DPB1. Five DR-DQ haplotypes were handled as single units for association and clustering, since linkage in the cohort was strong. Among some 410 genotyped donors of the cohort, an average of 235,054 unique TCR beta nucleotide sequences were sequenced per donor, roughly 20% of them non-productive. Broader findings and caveats from the paper: A later analysis associated 17,000 or so TCR beta sequences with specific HLA alleles at a false discovery rate of 0.05. The presence/absence analyses assumed that sequencing depth was roughly uniform across donors, and that assumption may not be true. A cluster of highly shared sequence variants was judged likely to represent a technical artifact of the sequencing pipeline. It was suggested by the authors that the approach could potentially be generalized to other disease states and immunological phenotypes. Because the 87-base-pair reads could not distinguish some IMGT-functional V segments, including TRBV6-2 and TRBV6-3, those segments were excluded. A further reported finding was that TCR beta sequences accurately predicted the HLA-A and HLA-B alleles for most subjects in the first cohort. Because counts were too low, fewer than 20 rarely observed V segments, including chromosome 9 orphons, were excluded from the earlier analysis of roughly 580 of the donors. Most CMV-associated TCR beta chains appeared to be HLA-restricted in a later analysis, and the HLA associations seemed to be driven largely by CMV exposure. Linkage disequilibrium might explain the correlated functional status among segregating V segments, but an unknown experimental factor could not be ruled out. In a later analysis, the rate of TCR association differed among HLA loci, with DRB1 alleles having the most associated TCRs and HLA-C alleles having the fewest. In both the original and validation cohorts, the classifier was reported to diagnose cytomegalovirus status with high specificity and sensitivity. In an earlier analysis of around 600 of the donors, most TCR beta V segments appeared in productive rearrangements about 90% or about 30% of the time, broadly matching IMGT annotations. The study listed 164 TCR beta chains as associated with cytomegalovirus. A later genetic analysis associated a missense DCLRE1C variant with V-gene and J-gene trimming of TCR beta chains, and an independent cohort replicated the association. Immune exposure information for the cohort was limited to CMV serostatus. Several of the top co-occurrence clusters appeared to be linked to parvovirus B19, influenza, CMV and Epstein-Barr virus, according to a later analysis. Strong co-occurrence of HLA alleles, especially DR and DQ, made assigning TCR associations to individual alleles difficult. Most TCR sequences were observed very rarely across donors, whereas some public TCRs were present in many individuals. Because HLA typing was unavailable for some donors at each locus, only the typed subset was used in association tests. Only TCR beta chains were sequenced in this cohort, and the absence of alpha or paired-chain data limited detectable features. Three of the identified cytomegalovirus-associated TCR beta chains were confirmed in vitro to be specific for cytomegalovirus antigens. A later analysis found that HLA-associated TCR beta chains were more clonally expanded and had lower generation probabilities than equally common non-associated chains. Compared with the 666-donor mean, donors in an Asian-associated ancestry cluster had fewer N-insertions in productive TCRs, according to a later genetic analysis.

V is cut by 4 bases and J by 4 bases, and the space between the germline ends is 16 bases. From a lookup of the germline V gene, CDR1 and CDR2 are MNHEY and SVGAGI. The cysteine opens and the phenylalanine closes a CDR3 of 15 amino acids. Left in the record is the CDR3 DNA by itself, 45 bases read in frame from the first base. The cohort comprised some 680 healthy bone marrow donors. At the time of sampling, every cohort member was nominally healthy, though immune exposures that went unrecorded were likely present. The donor was CMV seronegative and was included in the group of several hundred seronegative cohort members. Each donor provided a peripheral blood sample, and peripheral blood mononuclear cells were used for TCR beta sequencing. Genomic DNA was extracted from the blood cell samples with the Qiagen DNeasy Blood Extraction Kit. The library was obtained by the immunoSEQ multiplex PCR assay. For the multiplex PCR, a mixture combining 60 forward primers for TCR Vbeta segments and 13 reverse primers for TCR Jbeta segments was used. Amplification of the CDR3 region of rearranged TCR beta genes was performed with a multiplex PCR assay on genomic DNA. Amplified TCR beta libraries were sequenced as 87-base-pair reads on the Illumina HiSeq System. Regarding the original processing steps: In a later analysis, tens of millions of unique TCR beta chains were counted across the roughly 610 repertoires, and about 9.9 million of these chains were shared by at least two donors. To remove PCR and sequencing errors, raw reads were error-corrected and collapsed into unique sequences using a nearest-neighbor algorithm that merged closely related sequences. V, D and J gene segments were assigned by aligning CDR3 sequences to IMGT reference sequences. For a sequence to be retained, a match of at least six nucleotides was required to both a V gene segment and a J gene segment. A rearrangement counted as productive if the CDR3 had no stop codons and remained in frame with V and J, and every other rearrangement counted as non-productive. CDR3 was defined by IMGT convention, running from the second conserved V-encoded cysteine to the conserved J-encoded phenylalanine. The earlier analysis of 450 to 750 of the donors excluded any sequence lacking an unambiguous match to a single V gene segment. An earlier analysis of fewer than 750 of the donors called V segments functional above 56.7% productive rearrangements and segregating when the between-donor standard deviation exceeded 5%. A statistical classification framework was built to diagnose cytomegalovirus status from the catalog of TCR beta chain sequences. In a later analysis, V and J genes were assigned by comparing TCR nucleotide sequences against IMGT/GENE-DB human TR gene sequences. In a later analysis, CDR3 sequences and most-parsimonious VDJ recombination scenarios were assigned using the TCRdist pipeline. A later analysis defined each TCR beta chain by its CDR3 amino acid sequence plus V-gene family, and excluded reads lacking a unique V-gene family. A later analysis removed over 500 highly shared, low-generation-probability nucleotide sequences to deal with suspected cross-contamination and a sequencing artifact. In a later analysis, a clonal expansion index for each public chain was calculated from normalized within-repertoire ranks of inferred template counts. In a later analysis, generation probabilities were computed with a VDJ recombination model fitted to out-of-frame rearrangements, and the resulting probabilities were checked against IGoR. In a later analysis, TCR-TCR, TCR-HLA and TCR-CMV co-occurrence was scored with hypergeometric tests, and a repertoire-size bias correction was applied to TCR pairs. In a later analysis, false discovery rates were estimated by permuting HLA or CMV assignments 20 times. In a later analysis, co-occurring TCRs were grouped using DBSCAN, with TCRdist sequence similarity added in when clustering inside HLA-allele-positive subsets. Repertoires with fewer than 30,000 or more than 120,000 public chains, plus five repertoires with anomalous nucleotide sharing, were excluded from co-occurrence clustering. TCRdb took this table from immuneACCESS and kept in-frame rearrangements with V and J called. Such tables lack part of the clones; where checked against another copy, unresolved V genes explain under half of the gap, and the rest is unexplained. For V, J and clone size, that table is used; D and trimming come from the DNA. This sample has approximately 290,000 clones in its table, and 75% to 85% of those were observed once. Of the sample, more than 0.3% is held by the ten largest clones.

This clone has a single count. The target of this receptor is not known. Per-base quality was not reported, and no clone a single base away is much larger than it. The chain uses TRBV6-5 and TRBJ1-2, with no confidently assigned D gene. The sequenced material came from PBMCs. The clonotype was recovered from a girl aged 2-10 years in good health and CMV-seronegative. DNA sequence: TGTGCCAGCAGTTCCCTGGGAGTTCTTAGCTATGGCTACACCTTC. Translated, it gives CASSSLGVLSYGYTF.